One and the same sample provided the 8 T cell receptor beta chains below, sequenced in a study of cytomegalovirus exposure and HLA in healthy donors. A multiplex PCR was run with 60 Vbeta primers and 13 Jbeta primers. Sequencing used immunoSEQ multiplex PCR; TCRdb keeps in-frame clones, though not all of them. In the table there are about 140,000 clones, roughly 72% of which are singletons. Sequenced material: PBMCs. The receptors come from a man between 35 and 55 years old in good health and CMV-seronegative.

The chain couples TRBV11-2 to TRBJ2-2, with D perhaps matching TRBD2 (6 bases). CDR3 length: 16 residues. Germline V gives CDR1 SGHAT, CDR2 FQNNGV. Trimming cost V 3 bases and J 2 bases, with 13 bases left between them. This CDR3 reads CASSFKGLENTGELFF. CDR3 DNA sequence: TGTGCCAGCAGCTTTAAGGGACTCGAAAACACCGGGGAGCTGTTTTTT. Supplemented by reference TRBV11-2 and TRBJ2-2, the full variable domain reads EAGVAQSPRYKIIEKRQSVAFWCNPISGHATLYWYQQILGQGPKLLIQFQNNGVVDDSQLPKDRFSAERLKGVDSTLKIQPAKLEDSAVYLCASSFKGLENTGELFFGEGSRLTVL.

This chain links TRBV29-1 with TRBJ2-5; D is ambiguous. V was cut by 6 bases and J by 4 bases, with 9 bases left in between. The germline gives CDR1 SQVTM, CDR2 ANQGSEA. The CDR3 covers 11 residues. The CDR3 DNA reads TGCAGCGTGTCTAGTCTAGAGACCCAGTACTTC. Translating gives CSVSSLETQYF.

The chain links TRBV18 to TRBJ2-5; the D gene is possibly TRBD1 (6 bases). In germline, CDR1 is KGHSH, CDR2 LQKENI. V was trimmed by 1 base and J by 5 bases, leaving 11 bases between them. The CDR3 consists of 14 residues. Written as DNA, the CDR3 is TGTGCCAGCTCACCACTGACAGGACTGGAGACCCAGTACTTC. Residues: CASSPLTGLETQYF.

This clone turned up a few times. The chain is built from TRBV18 and TRBJ2-7, with 10 bases that match TRBD1. Germline V gene lookup returns CDR1 KGHSH and CDR2 LQKENI. J was trimmed by 4 bases and V by 3 bases; bases with no gene match: 3. The length of the CDR3 is 14 residues. CDR3 amino acids: CASSPGTGDYEQYF. In nucleotides, the CDR3 is TGTGCCAGCTCACCCGGGACAGGGGATTACGAGCAGTACTTC.

There are a few counts of this clone. The rearrangement joins TRBV7-9 to TRBJ2-5; D is perhaps TRBD1 (5 bases). The CDR3 spans 14 residues. The germline CDR1 and CDR2 sequences are SEHNR and FQNEAQ (reference sequence). With 9 bases removed from V and 0 bases from J, the gap between germline ends came to 14 bases. The CDR3 DNA reads TGTGCCAGTAAACTCCAGGGAAACCAAGAGACCCAGTACTTC. Protein sequence: CASKLQGNQETQYF.

V usage is TRBV7-8 and J usage is TRBJ2-7; D not certain. Germline CDR1 and CDR2: SGHVS and FQNEAQ. The CDR3 loop spans 14 amino acids. V was trimmed by 5 bases and J by 2 bases, leaving 13 bases between them. CDR3 sequence reads: CASSPPGSAYEQYF. As DNA, the CDR3 is TGTGCCAGCAGCCCGCCAGGCAGTGCCTACGAGCAGTACTTC.

V and J are TRBV15 and TRBJ1-4; D is possibly TRBD1 (5 bases). The V and J ends lost 3 bases and 8 bases respectively, with 16 bases between them. This CDR3 region has 15 residues. Germline assignment: CDR1 LNHNV and CDR2 YYDKDF (reference sequence). CDR3 in DNA: TGTGCCACCAGCAGGGATTGGGGGGTCGGCGAAAAACTGTTTTTT. It translates to CATSRDWGVGEKLFF.

The chain is built from TRBV7-2 and TRBJ2-7, with TRBD2 matching over 7 bases. From germline, CDR1 is SGHTA and CDR2 FQGNSA. With 5 bases clipped from V and 3 bases from J, the junction kept 10 bases outside the gene matches. The CDR3 sequence is 15 residues long. The CDR3 is CASSPVGGEFYEQYF. DNA for the CDR3: TGTGCCAGCAGCCCGGTGGGGGGGGAATTCTACGAGCAGTACTTC.